The 2 T cell receptor beta chains in this list originate from one sample, sequenced in a study of T cell responses to AZD1222 COVID-19 vaccine. Repertoires were generated with immunoSEQ multiplex PCR, while TCRdb's copy carries only in-frame clones and drops some. The repertoire holds approximately 120,000 clones, with 91% as singletons. The source was peripheral blood, collected on day 0 of AZD1222 vaccination. These TCRs come from an adult in good health.

The V call is TRBV6-5, the J call TRBJ2-2; 7 bases agree with TRBD1. The CDR3 is made up of 14 amino acids. V was clipped by 6 bases and J by 6 bases; unmatched bases: 7. The germline V gene has CDR1 MNHEY and CDR2 SVGAGI. The CDR3 loop is CASRRTGASGELFF. The CDR3 DNA follows: TGTGCCAGCAGGCGAACAGGGGCCTCCGGGGAGCTGTTTTTT.

The chain couples TRBV7-9 to TRBJ2-3; D may correspond to TRBD1 or TRBD2 (5 bases each). CDR1 is SEHNR and CDR2 is FQNEAQ in the germline V gene (reference sequence). V was clipped by 2 bases and J by 5 bases, with 11 bases between them. The CDR3 is 14 amino acids. The CDR3: CASSLLGVVDTQYF. The CDR3 DNA reads as TGTGCCAGCAGCTTATTGGGGGTCGTAGATACGCAGTATTTT.